The 30 T cell receptor beta chains presented below share a single source sample, sequenced in a study of shared clonotypes between healthy human individuals (dated by TCRdb to the early 2020s). For the CD8 naive samples, CD45RO-negative cells were positively selected for CCR7, yielding a CD45RA+CCR7+ population from which TemRA cells were excluded. Library preparation was by the immunoSEQ multiplex PCR assay. This immuneACCESS table, as held by TCRdb, lists in-frame sequences with V and J called but not all clones. Of the missing ones, under half trace to an unresolved V gene in checked studies; the others have no known cause. The sample contains under 2,000,000 clones, over 85% of them found a single time. The ten top clones hold 0.9% to 1.5% of the sample. Sequencing input: naive CD8+ T cells sorted from blood. In the paper's terms, the cell subset or site label means: CD45RA+CCR7+. The receptors stem from a man in his late teens or twenties in good health.

V usage is TRBV27 and J usage is TRBJ1-2; D unresolved. V shed 6 bases and J shed 7 bases, with 15 bases lying between them. Germline V gene sequence: CDR1 MNHEY, CDR2 SMNVEV (reference sequence). The CDR3 extends over 13 amino acids. CDR3 region: CASSPSSPPGYTF. The CDR3 DNA is TGTGCCAGCAGCCCCTCGAGCCCTCCTGGCTACACCTTC.

Points on this clone: A much larger clone lies one base from this, so it may be a read error. The same CDR3 arises from other DNA sequences in this sample as well. The chain has TRBV7-9 and TRBJ2-2; D uncertain. The V gene lost 1 base and the J gene lost 1 base, with 4 bases spanning the gap. Germline CDR1 SEHNR, CDR2 FQNEAQ (reference sequence). The CDR3 runs to 14 residues. The CDR3 coding sequence is TGTGCCAGCAGCTTAGGAGGGAACACCGGGGAGCTGTTTTTT. The encoded protein is CASSLGGNTGELFF.

This chain uses TRBV7-3 with TRBJ1-1; D not resolved. The CDR3 is 15 amino acids. V lost 2 bases and J lost 1, with 11 bases in between. Germline lookup yields CDR1 SGHTA and CDR2 FQGTGA. Here the CDR3 reads CASSLLAAENTEAFF. In DNA, the CDR3 is TGTGCCAGCAGCTTATTAGCGGCAGAGAACACTGAAGCTTTCTTT. The whole variable domain, filled in from reference TRBV7-3 and TRBJ1-1, reads GAGVSQTPSNKVTEKGKYVELRCDPISGHTALYWYRQSLGQGPEFLIYFQGTGAADDSGLPNDRFFAVRPEGSVSTLKIQRTERGDSAVYLCASSLLAAENTEAFFGQGTRLTVV.

A note on this clone: In the same sample, other DNA sequences code for this CDR3. This chain joins TRBV5-1 and TRBJ1-2; unclear D gene. V was clipped by 4 bases and J by 2 bases, with 9 bases between them. Germline V gives CDR1 SGHRS, CDR2 YFSETQ. This CDR3 comprises 13 residues. The CDR3 spells CASSLTENYGYTF. The CDR3 region has the DNA TGCGCCAGCAGCCTTACTGAGAACTATGGCTACACCTTC.

The chain employs TRBV6-1 and TRBJ2-5; D may be TRBD2 (6 bases). Trimming pared 10 bases from V and 3 bases from J, leaving 18 bases between. This CDR3 contains 14 residues. Germline V lookup: CDR1 MNHNS, CDR2 SASEGT. The CDR3 DNA reads TGTGCCACCCTAGGACTTTGGGGGGAAGAGACCCAGTACTTC. This gives the protein CATLGLWGEETQYF.

The V call is TRBV16, the J call TRBJ1-2; D is uncertain. The CDR3 is 15 residues long. V gave up 4 bases and J gave up 5 bases, with 17 bases separating them. Per the germline V gene, CDR1 is KGHSY and CDR2 is FQNENV. The CDR3 protein is CASSPPERAEYGYTF. The CDR3, as DNA: TGTGCCAGCAGCCCCCCCGAGAGGGCTGAATATGGCTACACCTTC.

The V gene is TRBV28, the J gene TRBJ2-3; 10 bases are a match to TRBD2. The CDR3 contains 17 residues. Germline loops: CDR1 MDHEN, CDR2 SYDVKM. After removal of 3 bases from V and 5 bases from J, the junction contained 11 bases not matched to a gene. CDR3 amino acids: CASSLGSGGEIIDTQYF. The CDR3 DNA is TGTGCCAGCAGTTTGGGAAGCGGGGGGGAAATTATAGATACGCAGTATTTT.

V is TRBV10-3 and J is TRBJ2-7; 7 bases agree with TRBD2. In germline, CDR1 is ENHRY, CDR2 SYGVKD. The CDR3 contains 14 residues. Germline trimming cut 0 bases from V and 5 bases from J; bases unmatched to any gene: 4. CDR3 region: CAISESGGFHEQYF. The CDR3 bases are TGTGCCATCAGTGAGTCGGGAGGGTTCCACGAGCAGTACTTC.

The genes are TRBV13 and TRBJ2-7; a possible D gene is TRBD1 (6 bases). Germline loops: CDR1 PRHDT, CDR2 FYEKMQ (reference sequence). V gave up 0 bases and J gave up 2 bases, with 14 bases separating them. The CDR3 contains 16 residues. In nucleotides, the CDR3 is TGTGCCAGCAGCTTAGGCAGGGGTACCATTCCCTACGAGCAGTACTTC. This codes for CASSLGRGTIPYEQYF.

The V call is TRBV15, the J call TRBJ2-7, with TRBD2 identical over 9 bases. V trimming: 0 bases; J trimming: 5 bases; junction bases outside the gene matches: 8. CDR3 length: 16 amino acids. CDR1 LNHNV and CDR2 YYDKDF come from the germline V gene (reference sequence). CDR3 loop: CATSREGLAGVNEQYF. The CDR3 DNA sequence: TGTGCCACCAGCAGAGAGGGGTTAGCGGGAGTGAACGAGCAGTACTTC.

The chain recombines TRBV4-3 with TRBJ1-4; D is undetermined. The CDR3 runs to 15 residues. Trimming cost V 1 base and J 1 base, with 7 bases left between them. Germline values: CDR1 LGHNA, CDR2 YSLEER. CDR3 residues: CASSQGVQTNEKLFF. Here the CDR3 DNA reads TGCGCCAGCAGCCAAGGGGTCCAAACTAATGAAAAACTGTTTTTT.

The chain uses TRBV9 and TRBJ1-1; 7 positions match TRBD1. The CDR3 is made up of 15 amino acids. CDR1 is SGDLS, CDR2 YYNGEE, per germline. After removal of 0 bases from V and 5 bases from J, the junction contained 7 bases not matched to a gene. The CDR3 loop reads CASSVEDRVETEAFF. In DNA form, the CDR3 reads TGTGCCAGCAGCGTAGAAGACAGGGTGGAGACTGAAGCTTTCTTT. The entire variable domain, with the rest obtained from reference TRBV9 and TRBJ1-1, is as follows: DSGVTQTPKHLITATGQRVTLRCSPRSGDLSVYWYQQSLDQGLQFLIQYYNGEERAKGNILERFSAQQFPDLHSELNLSSLELGDSALYFCASSVEDRVETEAFFGQGTRLTVV.

The chain joins TRBV16 to TRBJ2-7; 9 bases are a match to TRBD1. The junction had 7 bases not matched to a gene; V was cut back by 3 bases and J by 7 bases. CDR1 is KGHSY, CDR2 FQNENV, per germline. The CDR3 spans 14 residues. The CDR3 DNA follows: TGTGCCAGCAGCCAGAACACAGGGGGCTGGGAGCAGTACTTC. Translation: CASSQNTGGWEQYF.

V usage is TRBV4-1 and J usage is TRBJ2-1; D call uncertain. The CDR3 is 15 amino acids. V shed 6 bases and J shed 2 bases, with 14 bases lying between them. Germline-derived CDR1 and CDR2 are MGHRA and YSYEKL. The CDR3 sequence is CASRYSGGAYNEQFF. CDR3 in DNA: TGCGCCAGCAGATACTCGGGCGGCGCCTACAATGAGCAGTTCTTC.

The genes are TRBV2 and TRBJ1-1; no firm D call. V dropped 2 bases and J dropped 5 bases, with 9 bases sitting between them. Germline assignment: CDR1 SNHLY and CDR2 FYNNEI. The length of the CDR3 is 13 residues. Here the CDR3 reads CASSEYRGTEAFF. CDR3 coding DNA: TGTGCCAGCAGTGAATACCGGGGAACTGAAGCTTTCTTT.

As concerns this clone: Other DNA sequences in the same sample also yield this CDR3. This rearrangement joins TRBV29-1 to TRBJ2-5, with D maybe TRBD2 (6 bases). Germline V gene data show CDR1 as SQVTM and CDR2 as ANQGSEA. The V end lost 4 bases, the J end lost 5 bases, and 11 bases lay between the germline ends. The CDR3 is 12 amino acids. The CDR3, as DNA: TGCAGCGTTGTGGGAGCGGGTGAGACCCAGTACTTC. Encoded protein: CSVVGAGETQYF. Full variable domain (outside the CDR3, taken from reference TRBV29-1 and TRBJ2-5): SAVISQKPSRDICQRGTSLTIQCQVDSQVTMMFWYRQQPGQSLTLIATANQGSEATYESGFVIDKFPISRPNLTFSTLTVSNMSPEDSSIYLCSVVGAGETQYFGPGTRLLVL.

This clone was recorded once. V usage is TRBV4-2 and J usage is TRBJ1-1; D not resolved. CDR1 is LGHNA, CDR2 YNFKEQ, per germline. CDR3 length: 15 amino acids. V dropped 2 bases and J dropped 1 base, with 11 bases sitting between them. The CDR3 protein is CASSQLRETNTEAFF. Written as DNA, the CDR3 is TGTGCCAGCAGCCAACTGAGGGAAACGAACACTGAAGCTTTCTTT.

The V and J genes are TRBV9 and TRBJ2-1; D gene uncertain. Germline V CDR1 and CDR2: SGDLS, YYNGEE. The CDR3 runs to 13 residues. Deletions cut 0 bases from V and 11 bases from J, with 12 bases between. The CDR3 DNA sequence: TGTGCCAGCAGCGTAGGAGGTGAAGGGCAGCAGTTCTTC. It is translated as CASSVGGEGQQFF.

The rearrangement uses TRBV6-5 and TRBJ2-2; D is ambiguous. CDR3 length equals 14 residues. With 6 bases removed from V and 1 base from J, the gap between germline ends came to 9 bases. Germline V gives CDR1 MNHEY, CDR2 SVGAGI. The CDR3 sequence is CASSVGQNTGELFF. The CDR3 nucleotides are TGTGCCAGCAGCGTCGGGCAGAACACCGGGGAGCTGTTTTTT.

This chain connects TRBV7-9 to TRBJ2-3, with D tentatively TRBD2 (5 bases). Trimming cost V 5 bases and J 1 base, with 19 bases left between them. CDR3 length: 17 residues. The germline V gene encodes CDR1 SEHNR and CDR2 FQNEAQ (reference sequence). CDR3 loop: CASSGVALPPGTDTQYF. DNA for the CDR3: TGTGCCAGCAGCGGGGTAGCGTTGCCGCCAGGCACAGATACGCAGTATTTT.

The chain joins TRBV30 to TRBJ2-7, with D tentatively TRBD1 (6 bases). The CDR3 is 15 residues long. Looked up from germline, CDR1 is GTSNPN and CDR2 is SVGIG (reference sequence). Trimming left V 4 bases short and J 2 bases short, with 18 bases between. CDR3 sequence reads: CAWTNRERPPYEQYF. The CDR3 coding sequence is TGTGCCTGGACCAACAGGGAGCGGCCACCCTACGAGCAGTACTTC.

Points on this clone: This CDR3 is also generated by other DNA sequences in the sample. This rearrangement joins TRBV6-5 to TRBJ1-1, with D hard to call. Germline assignment: CDR1 MNHEY and CDR2 SVGAGI. The ends were cut back, 4 bases at V and 1 base at J, with 7 bases in the middle. CDR3 length: 13 residues. CDR3 sequence reads: CASSFTANTEAFF. The CDR3 DNA reads TGTGCCAGCAGTTTCACAGCGAACACTGAAGCTTTCTTT.

This clone is a singleton in its sample. The sample holds other DNA sequences that translate to the same CDR3. The chain combines TRBV7-9 with TRBJ2-5; 8 positions match TRBD1. This CDR3 spans 14 amino acids. After removal of 3 bases from V and 5 bases from J, the junction contained 5 bases not matched to a gene. Germline V gene sequence: CDR1 SEHNR, CDR2 FQNEAQ (reference sequence). This CDR3 is CASSFDRGQETQYF. DNA for the CDR3: TGTGCCAGCAGCTTTGACAGGGGTCAGGAGACCCAGTACTTC.

In nucleotides, the CDR3 is TGTGCCAGCGCAGGGAGCAGCCACGAGCAGTACTTC. This encodes CASAGSSHEQYF. The V and J genes are TRBV27 and TRBJ2-7; D is possibly TRBD1 or TRBD2 (5 bases each). The CDR3 extends over 12 amino acids. The germline V and J ends were trimmed by 8 bases and 5 bases, with 13 bases remaining between them. Germline lookup yields CDR1 MNHEY and CDR2 SMNVEV (reference sequence).

The chain links TRBV9 to TRBJ1-2; TRBD1 agrees at 11 bases. CDR1 is SGDLS and CDR2 is YYNGEE in the germline V gene. This CDR3 contains 17 residues. V shed 4 bases and J 0 bases; nucleotides not matched to a gene: 8. Here the CDR3 reads CASSTRDRGEANYGYTF. In nucleotides, the CDR3 is TGTGCCAGCAGCACCCGGGACAGGGGGGAAGCTAACTATGGCTACACCTTC.

The chain couples TRBV5-4 to TRBJ2-1; 14 bases line up with TRBD2. The length of the CDR3 is 15 residues. V lost 4 bases, J lost 8 bases, and 5 bases stayed unmatched. CDR1 and CDR2 (germline): SGHNT, YYREEE (reference sequence). The CDR3 loop reads CASSPGLAGAHEQFF. DNA of the CDR3: TGTGCCAGCAGCCCGGGACTAGCGGGAGCCCATGAGCAGTTCTTC.

The gene calls are TRBV5-1 and TRBJ1-1, with D hard to call. Per the germline V gene, CDR1 is SGHRS and CDR2 is YFSETQ. Deletions cut 1 base from V and 0 bases from J, with 7 bases between. The CDR3 runs to 14 residues. The CDR3 here is CASSLRVLNTEAFF. The CDR3 DNA reads TGCGCCAGCAGCTTGAGGGTTTTGAACACTGAAGCTTTCTTT.

The CDR3 region is CASSFVGGGVDEQFF. CDR3 bases: TGTGCCAGCAGCTTTGTCGGCGGGGGGGTGGATGAGCAGTTCTTC. This chain uses TRBV7-9 with TRBJ2-1, with 9 nucleotides matching TRBD2. V trimming: 3 bases; J trimming: 8 bases; junction bases outside the gene matches: 8. This CDR3 region has 15 residues. CDR1 is SEHNR and CDR2 is FQNEAQ in the germline V gene (reference sequence).

V and J are TRBV7-8 and TRBJ2-2; D is unresolved. This CDR3 has 13 amino acids. Trimming took off 1 base at V and 6 bases at J, with 6 bases between the two ends. Germline V gene lookup returns CDR1 SGHVS and CDR2 FQNEAQ. Here the CDR3 DNA reads TGTGCCAGCAGCTTAGTCTCCCCCGGGGAGCTGTTTTTT. Protein sequence: CASSLVSPGELFF.

This chain connects TRBV13 to TRBJ2-5; 9 bases fit TRBD1. The V gene end was trimmed by 5 bases and the J gene end by 4 bases; junction bases not matched to a gene: 8. This CDR3 comprises 15 residues. Germline V gives CDR1 PRHDT, CDR2 FYEKMQ (reference sequence). CDR3 loop: CASSDGTGRAETQYF. The CDR3 coding sequence is TGTGCCAGCAGCGACGGGACAGGGAGGGCAGAGACCCAGTACTTC.